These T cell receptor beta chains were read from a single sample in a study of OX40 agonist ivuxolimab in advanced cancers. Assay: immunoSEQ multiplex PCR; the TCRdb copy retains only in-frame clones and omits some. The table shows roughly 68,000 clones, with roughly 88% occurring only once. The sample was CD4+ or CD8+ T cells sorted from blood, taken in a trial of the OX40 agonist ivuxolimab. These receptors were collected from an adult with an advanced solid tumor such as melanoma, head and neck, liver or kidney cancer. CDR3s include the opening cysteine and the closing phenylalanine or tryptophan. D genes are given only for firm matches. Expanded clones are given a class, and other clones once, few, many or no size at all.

cdr3_aa: CASSRANYGYTF
cdr3_nt: TGTGCCAGCAGCAGAGCTAACTATGGCTACACCTTC
clone_size: -
j_call: TRBJ1-2
v_call: TRBV28
d_call: -
cdr3_length: 12

cdr3_aa: CASSLTASSSYNEQFF
cdr3_nt: TGCGCCAGCAGCCTGACAGCCTCTAGCTCCTACAATGAGCAGTTCTTC
clone_size: -
j_call: TRBJ2-1
v_call: TRBV5-1
d_call: -
cdr3_length: 16

cdr3_aa: CASSISSTQETQYF
cdr3_nt: TGTGCCAGTAGTATATCTTCGACTCAAGAGACCCAGTACTTC
clone_size: few
j_call: TRBJ2-5
v_call: TRBV19
d_call: -
cdr3_length: 14

cdr3_aa: CASSLVQRASYGYTF
cdr3_nt: TGTGCCAGCAGCTTAGTTCAGCGGGCCAGCTATGGCTACACCTTC
clone_size: few
j_call: TRBJ1-2
v_call: TRBV7-2
d_call: -
cdr3_length: 15

cdr3_aa: CAWSVGLDTEAFF
cdr3_nt: TGTGCCTGGAGTGTAGGGTTGGACACTGAAGCTTTCTTT
clone_size: few
j_call: TRBJ1-1
v_call: TRBV30
d_call: -
cdr3_length: 13

cdr3_aa: CASSASSGSYNEQFF
cdr3_nt: TGTGCCAGCAGCGCCTCGTCTGGCTCCTACAATGAGCAGTTCTTC
clone_size: -
j_call: TRBJ2-1
v_call: TRBV9
d_call: -
cdr3_length: 15

cdr3_aa: CASSSSTGGVGEQYF
cdr3_nt: -
clone_size: -
j_call: TRBJ2-7
v_call: TRBV27
d_call: -
cdr3_length: 15

cdr3_aa: CAWSSRVDGELFF
cdr3_nt: TGTGCCTGGAGTTCAAGGGTTGACGGGGAGCTGTTTTTT
clone_size: once
j_call: TRBJ2-2
v_call: TRBV30
d_call: -
cdr3_length: 13

cdr3_aa: CASSRLTGTSAGYTF
cdr3_nt: TGTGCCAGCAGCCGACTCACAGGGACCTCCGCTGGCTACACCTTC
clone_size: -
j_call: TRBJ1-2
v_call: TRBV7-2
d_call: -
cdr3_length: 15

cdr3_aa: CASSYSEVGSGAFF
cdr3_nt: TGTGCCAGCAGTTACTCCGAGGTTGGCTCTGGAGCTTTCTTT
clone_size: -
j_call: TRBJ1-1
v_call: TRBV6-6
d_call: -
cdr3_length: 14

cdr3_aa: CASSPSTGGPVTGYGYTF
cdr3_nt: TGCGCCAGCAGCCCCTCGACAGGGGGCCCGGTTACGGGCTATGGCTACACCTTC
clone_size: -
j_call: TRBJ1-2
v_call: TRBV5-1
d_call: TRBD1
cdr3_length: 18

cdr3_aa: CASSLGYRSYEQYF
cdr3_nt: TGTGCCAGCAGCTTAGGTTACAGGAGCTACGAGCAGTACTTC
clone_size: -
j_call: TRBJ2-7
v_call: TRBV7-2
d_call: -
cdr3_length: 14

cdr3_aa: CASSQLPQENTDTQYF
cdr3_nt: TGCGCCAGCAGCCAATTACCGCAGGAAAACACAGATACGCAGTATTTT
clone_size: -
j_call: TRBJ2-3
v_call: TRBV4-3
d_call: -
cdr3_length: 16

cdr3_aa: CASSLAGGYEQYF
cdr3_nt: TGTGCCAGCAGTTTGGCGGGAGGGTACGAGCAGTACTTC
clone_size: -
j_call: TRBJ2-7
v_call: TRBV2
d_call: TRBD2
cdr3_length: 13

cdr3_aa: CASSQSLFRQGEDQPQHF
cdr3_nt: TGCGCCAGCAGTCAATCCCTATTCAGACAGGGCGAGGATCAGCCCCAGCATTTT
clone_size: -
j_call: TRBJ1-5
v_call: TRBV23-1
d_call: TRBD1
cdr3_length: 18

cdr3_aa: CASSIDRNPNEQYF
cdr3_nt: TGTGCCAGCAGCATAGACAGGAACCCCAACGAGCAGTACTTC
clone_size: once
j_call: TRBJ2-7
v_call: TRBV7-2
d_call: -
cdr3_length: 14

cdr3_aa: CASSSLHTAAETQYF
cdr3_nt: TGTGCCAGCAGTTCTCTCCACACTGCGGCGGAGACCCAGTACTTC
clone_size: -
j_call: TRBJ2-5
v_call: TRBV27
d_call: -
cdr3_length: 15

cdr3_aa: CASSVSGQETQYF
cdr3_nt: TGTGCCAGCAGCGTTAGCGGCCAAGAGACCCAGTACTTC
clone_size: -
j_call: TRBJ2-5
v_call: TRBV7-2
d_call: -
cdr3_length: 13

cdr3_aa: CASSDRLLAKNIQYF
cdr3_nt: TGTGCCAGCAGTGATCGCCTATTAGCCAAAAACATTCAGTACTTC
clone_size: -
j_call: TRBJ2-4
v_call: TRBV2
d_call: -
cdr3_length: 15

cdr3_aa: CASSPKDGGLTEAFF
cdr3_nt: TGTGCCAGCAGCCCTAAGGACGGGGGCCTCACTGAAGCTTTCTTT
clone_size: -
j_call: TRBJ1-1
v_call: TRBV5-4
d_call: -
cdr3_length: 15

cdr3_aa: CASIGLEYSYGYTF
cdr3_nt: TGTGCCAGTATAGGCCTGGAGTACTCCTATGGCTACACCTTC
clone_size: -
j_call: TRBJ1-2
v_call: TRBV19
d_call: -
cdr3_length: 14

cdr3_aa: CASTRDSNQPQHF
cdr3_nt: TGTGCCAGCACTCGGGATAGCAATCAGCCCCAGCATTTT
clone_size: few
j_call: TRBJ1-5
v_call: TRBV28
d_call: -
cdr3_length: 13

cdr3_aa: CASLHNLTSGSGEYEQYF
cdr3_nt: TGTGCCAGCCTCCATAACCTAACTAGCGGGAGTGGTGAATACGAGCAGTACTTC
clone_size: -
j_call: TRBJ2-7
v_call: TRBV19
d_call: TRBD2
cdr3_length: 18

cdr3_aa: CASRRLADTGELFF
cdr3_nt: TGTGCCAGCAGGAGACTAGCGGACACCGGGGAGCTGTTTTTT
clone_size: -
j_call: TRBJ2-2
v_call: TRBV28
d_call: TRBD2
cdr3_length: 14

cdr3_aa: CASSEGTASYEQYF
cdr3_nt: TGTGCCAGCAGTGAAGGGACAGCTTCCTACGAGCAGTACTTC
clone_size: once
j_call: TRBJ2-7
v_call: TRBV2
d_call: -
cdr3_length: 14

cdr3_aa: CSVDEYGYTF
cdr3_nt: TGCAGCGTTGACGAATATGGCTACACCTTC
clone_size: -
j_call: TRBJ1-2
v_call: TRBV29-1
d_call: -
cdr3_length: 10

cdr3_aa: CSAGARLRKETQYF
cdr3_nt: TGCAGCGCCGGGGCCCGACTCAGGAAGGAGACCCAGTACTTC
clone_size: -
j_call: TRBJ2-5
v_call: TRBV29-1
d_call: -
cdr3_length: 14

cdr3_aa: CASSSGSYEQYF
cdr3_nt: TGTGCCAGCAGTTCGGGAAGCTACGAGCAGTACTTC
clone_size: -
j_call: TRBJ2-7
v_call: TRBV28
d_call: -
cdr3_length: 12

cdr3_aa: CASSLAGGRYGYTF
cdr3_nt: TGTGCCAGCAGCTTAGCAGGGGGCAGGTATGGCTACACCTTC
clone_size: -
j_call: TRBJ1-2
v_call: TRBV7-2
d_call: TRBD1
cdr3_length: 14

cdr3_aa: CASTRGRDAYEQYF
cdr3_nt: TGTGCCTCCACCCGGGGACGGGACGCCTACGAGCAGTACTTC
clone_size: -
j_call: TRBJ2-7
v_call: TRBV28
d_call: -
cdr3_length: 14

cdr3_aa: CASSQEARGDTQYF
cdr3_nt: TGTGCCAGCAGCCAAGAAGCGAGAGGAGATACGCAGTATTTT
clone_size: -
j_call: TRBJ2-3
v_call: TRBV4-2
d_call: -
cdr3_length: 14

cdr3_aa: CASSLTILVAGSTNEKLFF
cdr3_nt: TGCGCCAGCAGCTTGACGATTCTGGTTGCGGGAAGTACTAATGAAAAACTGTTTTTT
clone_size: -
j_call: TRBJ1-4
v_call: TRBV5-1
d_call: -
cdr3_length: 19

cdr3_aa: CASSYSGQDWDTQYF
cdr3_nt: TGTGCCAGCAGTTACTCCGGACAGGACTGGGATACGCAGTATTTT
clone_size: -
j_call: TRBJ2-3
v_call: TRBV6-5
d_call: TRBD1
cdr3_length: 15

cdr3_aa: CASSLGTSGTYNEQFF
cdr3_nt: TGTGCCAGCAGCCTAGGGACTAGCGGGACCTACAATGAGCAGTTCTTC
clone_size: -
j_call: TRBJ2-1
v_call: TRBV11-1
d_call: TRBD2
cdr3_length: 16

cdr3_aa: CASSISRDSSGNTIYF
cdr3_nt: TGTGCCAGTAGTATAAGTAGGGACAGCTCTGGAAACACCATATATTTT
clone_size: -
j_call: TRBJ1-3
v_call: TRBV19
d_call: TRBD1
cdr3_length: 16

cdr3_aa: CASSSAADTQYF
cdr3_nt: TGCGCCAGCAGCTCGGCCGCAGATACGCAGTATTTT
clone_size: -
j_call: TRBJ2-3
v_call: TRBV5-1
d_call: -
cdr3_length: 12

cdr3_aa: CASSELVSAEQFF
cdr3_nt: TGTGCCAGCAGCGAGCTAGTTTCCGCTGAGCAGTTCTTC
clone_size: -
j_call: TRBJ2-1
v_call: TRBV7-8
d_call: -
cdr3_length: 13

cdr3_aa: CASSLDGTRLDIEAFF
cdr3_nt: TGCGCCAGCAGCTTGGACGGGACACGGCTAGACATAGAAGCTTTCTTT
clone_size: -
j_call: TRBJ1-1
v_call: TRBV5-1
d_call: -
cdr3_length: 16

cdr3_aa: CASSFPRDGEAFF
cdr3_nt: TGCGCCAGCAGCTTCCCCAGGGACGGGGAAGCTTTCTTT
clone_size: -
j_call: TRBJ1-1
v_call: TRBV5-1
d_call: -
cdr3_length: 13

cdr3_aa: CASTTAGQDKGYTF
cdr3_nt: TGTGCCAGCACCACAGCGGGACAGGACAAGGGCTACACCTTC
clone_size: once
j_call: TRBJ1-2
v_call: TRBV6-6
d_call: TRBD1
cdr3_length: 14

cdr3_aa: CASSADPLAGELFF
cdr3_nt: TGTGCCAGCAGTGCAGATCCCCTAGCCGGGGAGCTGTTTTTT
clone_size: -
j_call: TRBJ2-2
v_call: TRBV9
d_call: -
cdr3_length: 14

cdr3_aa: CASSFVLGKETQYF
cdr3_nt: TGTGCCAGCAGCTTCGTTTTAGGGAAAGAGACCCAGTACTTC
clone_size: -
j_call: TRBJ2-5
v_call: TRBV11-2
d_call: -
cdr3_length: 14

cdr3_aa: CASRRQGRGTEAFF
cdr3_nt: TGTGCCAGCAGAAGACAGGGTCGTGGCACTGAAGCTTTCTTT
clone_size: once
j_call: TRBJ1-1
v_call: TRBV6-6
d_call: TRBD1
cdr3_length: 14

cdr3_aa: CASSLAGTQYF
cdr3_nt: TGTGCCAGCAGCTTAGCAGGGACGCAGTATTTT
clone_size: few
j_call: TRBJ2-3
v_call: TRBV7-9
d_call: -
cdr3_length: 11

cdr3_aa: CASSRQGVDEQFF
cdr3_nt: TGCGCCAGCAGCCGACAGGGGGTGGATGAGCAGTTCTTC
clone_size: -
j_call: TRBJ2-1
v_call: TRBV5-1
d_call: TRBD1
cdr3_length: 13

cdr3_aa: CASSLATGVDSGANVLTF
cdr3_nt: TGTGCCAGCAGCTTGGCCACGGGAGTTGACTCTGGGGCCAACGTCCTGACTTTC
clone_size: -
j_call: TRBJ2-6
v_call: TRBV5-4
d_call: -
cdr3_length: 18

cdr3_aa: CASSLYRPRGYGYTF
cdr3_nt: TGTGCCAGCAGCTTATATAGGCCCAGGGGCTATGGCTACACCTTC
clone_size: -
j_call: TRBJ1-2
v_call: TRBV11-2
d_call: -
cdr3_length: 15

cdr3_aa: CATRGGAAALGNYGYTF
cdr3_nt: TGTGCCACCCGGGGGGGGGCGGCGGCGTTGGGAAACTATGGCTACACCTTC
clone_size: -
j_call: TRBJ1-2
v_call: TRBV5-8
d_call: -
cdr3_length: 17

cdr3_aa: CASSPTGANTGELFF
cdr3_nt: TGTGCCAGCAGCCCGACAGGGGCGAACACCGGGGAGCTGTTTTTT
clone_size: -
j_call: TRBJ2-2
v_call: TRBV14
d_call: TRBD1
cdr3_length: 15

cdr3_aa: CASSHKEAGEDGELFF
cdr3_nt: TGTGCCAGCAGCCATAAGGAGGCGGGAGAAGACGGGGAGCTGTTTTTT
clone_size: -
j_call: TRBJ2-2
v_call: TRBV9
d_call: TRBD2
cdr3_length: 16

cdr3_aa: CASSDYRPWSFF
cdr3_nt: TGTGCCAGCAGTGATTATAGGCCGTGGTCGTTTTTT
clone_size: -
j_call: TRBJ1-4
v_call: TRBV6-1
d_call: -
cdr3_length: 12

cdr3_aa: CASSPDSPPNEQFF
cdr3_nt: TGTGCCAGCAGCCCGGACTCGCCCCCCAATGAGCAGTTCTTC
clone_size: -
j_call: TRBJ2-1
v_call: TRBV7-2
d_call: -
cdr3_length: 14

cdr3_aa: CASSVGGKNTEAFF
cdr3_nt: TGTGCCAGCAGTGTGGGTGGTAAGAACACTGAAGCTTTCTTT
clone_size: -
j_call: TRBJ1-1
v_call: TRBV28
d_call: -
cdr3_length: 14

cdr3_aa: CASSLVQSDEQFF
cdr3_nt: TGTGCCAGCAGTTTAGTTCAATCGGATGAGCAGTTCTTC
clone_size: -
j_call: TRBJ2-1
v_call: TRBV28
d_call: -
cdr3_length: 13

cdr3_aa: CASSVGPGSSYEQYF
cdr3_nt: TGTGCCAGCAGCGTAGGACCGGGAAGCTCCTACGAGCAGTACTTC
clone_size: -
j_call: TRBJ2-7
v_call: TRBV9
d_call: -
cdr3_length: 15

cdr3_aa: CASWERDQPQHF
cdr3_nt: TGTGCCAGTTGGGAAAGAGATCAGCCCCAGCATTTT
clone_size: -
j_call: TRBJ1-5
v_call: TRBV27
d_call: -
cdr3_length: 12